One and the same sample provided the 26 T cell receptor beta chains below, sequenced in a study of cytomegalovirus exposure and HLA in healthy donors. Primers: 60 Vbeta forward and 13 Jbeta reverse. The table came from immunoSEQ multiplex PCR; TCRdb's copy has only in-frame clones and leaves some out. The profile shows 210,000 or so clones, more than 60% of them singletons. The sequenced sample consisted of PBMCs. Receptors originate from a man between 35 and 55 years old in good health and CMV-seronegative.

The chain uses TRBV7-9 and TRBJ2-7; 8 bases match TRBD1. V was pared by 3 bases and J by 7 bases, with 8 bases of the junction left unmatched. Germline values: CDR1 SEHNR, CDR2 FQNEAQ (reference sequence). The CDR3 totals 14 residues. CDR3 in DNA: TGTGCCAGCAGCTTCGGGACAGGCCGGGGAGAGCAGTACTTC. Its translation is CASSFGTGRGEQYF.

This clone was counted a few times. J is TRBJ1-1 and V is TRBV7-7, with D perhaps matching TRBD1 (5 bases). The V end was cut by 5 bases, the J end by 5 bases, with 18 bases between. Germline V gene lookup returns CDR1 SSHAT and CDR2 FNYEAQ (reference sequence). This CDR3 region has 15 residues. The CDR3: CASSPWLRGDTEAFF. Written as DNA, the CDR3 is TGTGCCAGCAGCCCCTGGCTACGGGGGGATACTGAAGCTTTCTTT.

This clone was counted between two and nine times. The CDR3 protein is CASSQDVSETYGYTF. CDR3 DNA sequence: TGTGCCAGCAGCCAAGATGTCTCGGAGACCTATGGCTACACCTTC. V and J are TRBV4-2 and TRBJ1-2, with D unclear. Germline loops: CDR1 LGHNA, CDR2 YNFKEQ. V was cut by 0 bases and J by 4 bases, with 12 bases left in between. The CDR3 sequence is 15 residues long.

V usage is TRBV18 and J usage is TRBJ2-2; 9 bases align to TRBD1. The CDR3 loop spans 16 amino acids. Germline V lookup: CDR1 KGHSH, CDR2 LQKENI. V dropped 3 bases and J dropped 4; count of bases not matched to a gene: 6. CDR3 DNA: TGTGCCAGCTCACCTCCGGGACAGGGATCCACCGGGGAGCTGTTTTTT. Protein product: CASSPPGQGSTGELFF.

This chain connects TRBV12-5 to TRBJ2-7; 11 positions match TRBD1. This CDR3 has 16 amino acids. Germline V gene sequence: CDR1 LGHNT, CDR2 FRNRAP. The V segment lost 1 base and the J segment 5 bases; nucleotides outside the gene matches: 7. CDR3 protein: CASGLALRTGGDEQYF. Here the CDR3 DNA reads TGTGCTAGTGGTTTGGCCCTGAGGACAGGGGGCGACGAGCAGTACTTC.

This clone appeared once. This sequence joins TRBV27 and TRBJ1-4, with a possible D match to TRBD1 (6 bases). This CDR3 contains 15 residues. Germline V lookup: CDR1 MNHEY, CDR2 SMNVEV (reference sequence). V lost 5 bases, J lost 2 bases, and 12 bases lay in between. The CDR3 DNA reads as TGTGCCAGCAGTCATCAGGGGTCCACTAATGAAAAACTGTTTTTT. This encodes CASSHQGSTNEKLFF.

The chain recombines TRBV7-9 with TRBJ2-1; 12 nucleotides agree with TRBD2. The J segment lost 7 bases and the V segment lost 5 bases, leaving 9 bases of the junction unmatched. Per the germline V gene, CDR1 is SEHNR and CDR2 is FQNEAQ (reference sequence). The CDR3 totals 16 residues. CDR3 coding DNA: TGTGCCAGCAGCCCGACTAGCGGGAGAGGTATGAATGAGCAGTTCTTC. The encoded protein is CASSPTSGRGMNEQFF.

This clone was observed a single time. The rearrangement uses TRBV5-6 and TRBJ2-6; 7 bases fit TRBD1. The CDR3 consists of 15 residues. Trimming cost V 4 bases and J 4 bases; bases outside gene matches: 5. Germline loops: CDR1 SGHDT, CDR2 YYEEEE. CDR3 loop: CASSPTGLGANVLTF. The CDR3 region has the DNA TGTGCCAGCAGCCCGACAGGGCTGGGGGCCAACGTCCTGACTTTC. The variable domain in full, with the rest retrieved from reference TRBV5-6 and TRBJ2-6, is DAGVTQSPTHLIKTRGQQVTLRCSPKSGHDTVSWYQQALGQGPQFIFQYYEEEERQRGNFPDRFSGHQFPNYSSELNVNALLLGDSALYLCASSPTGLGANVLTFGAGSRLTVL.

Here the CDR3 DNA reads TGTGCCAGCAGCCAAGGGCAGGGATTCTACAATGAGCAGTTCTTC. The encoded protein is CASSQGQGFYNEQFF. The rearrangement joins TRBV14 to TRBJ2-1; D perhaps matches TRBD1 (5 bases). Trimming took 1 base from V and 3 from J, leaving 10 bases between them. The CDR3 runs 15 residues. Germline V gene sequence: CDR1 SGHDN, CDR2 FVKESK.

The V and J genes are TRBV4-2 and TRBJ1-1; D ambiguous. Germline CDR1 is LGHNA and CDR2 is YNFKEQ. The CDR3 sequence is 17 residues long. Deletions cut 3 bases from V and 1 base from J, with 18 bases between. CDR3 sequence: CASSQPYLIDGNTEAFF. CDR3 coding DNA: TGTGCCAGCAGCCAGCCCTACCTGATAGATGGGAACACTGAAGCTTTCTTT.

The genes are TRBV5-8 and TRBJ2-7, with no clear D. The CDR3 has 11 residues. Germline V gene lookup returns CDR1 SGHTS and CDR2 YDEGEE. V shed 9 bases and J shed 6 bases, with 13 bases lying between them. The CDR3 nucleotides read TGTGCCACCGTTTATACTCGCGAGCAGTACTTC. Its translation is CATVYTREQYF. Supplemented by reference TRBV5-8 and TRBJ2-7, the full variable domain reads EAGVTQSPTHLIKTRGQQATLRCSPISGHTSVYWYQQALGLGLQFLLWYDEGEERNRGNFPPRFSGRQFPNYSSELNVNALELEDSALYLCATVYTREQYFGPGTRLTVT.

The rearrangement uses TRBV6-5 and TRBJ1-2; TRBD1 agrees at 7 bases. Germline loops: CDR1 MNHEY, CDR2 SVGAGI. CDR3 size: 15 residues. J was trimmed by 2 bases and V by 4 bases; bases with no gene match: 7. The CDR3 protein is CASSLGQSRNYGYTF. The DNA of the CDR3 is TGTGCCAGCAGTTTGGGACAGTCGCGAAACTATGGCTACACCTTC.

The chain couples TRBV27 to TRBJ1-5; no clear D. The CDR3 sequence is 13 residues long. CDR1 is MNHEY, CDR2 SMNVEV, per germline (reference sequence). V was trimmed by 6 bases and J by 6 bases, leaving 12 bases between them. CDR3 sequence reads: CASSLSGSQPQHF. The CDR3 region has the DNA TGTGCCAGCAGCCTAAGCGGGAGTCAGCCCCAGCATTTT.

The V gene is TRBV14, the J gene TRBJ2-5, with 8 bases fitting TRBD2. The closer fit of TRBJ2-7 to the DNA end suggests the J call may be wrong. The germline V gene encodes CDR1 SGHDN and CDR2 FVKESK. This CDR3 comprises 14 residues. For the CDR3, the DNA is TGTGCCAGCAGCCCTCCTCCGGGAGGGTACGAGCAGTACTTC. Its protein is CASSPPPGGYEQYF.

This chain connects TRBV6-1 to TRBJ2-3, with TRBD1 matching 7 bases. CDR1 and CDR2 (germline): MNHNS, SASEGT. This CDR3 contains 15 residues. Unmatched junction bases numbered 9, after V lost 6 bases and J lost 3 bases. The CDR3 DNA follows: TGTGCCAGCAGGCTCGACAGGGATTGGACAGATACGCAGTATTTT. Translated, it gives CASRLDRDWTDTQYF.

This rearrangement joins TRBV7-2 to TRBJ1-1; 8 nucleotides line up with TRBD1. The CDR3 loop spans 15 amino acids. After removal of 4 bases from V and 2 bases from J, the junction contained 6 bases not matched to a gene. Germline V gives CDR1 SGHTA, CDR2 FQGNSA. The CDR3 nucleotides are TGTGCCAGCAGCTCTTTGGGACAGGCTAACACTGAAGCTTTCTTT. This encodes CASSSLGQANTEAFF.

The chain joins TRBV6-6 to TRBJ2-4; the match to TRBD2 covers 11 bases. J gave up 0 bases and V 6 bases, and 4 bases lay outside the gene matches. In germline, CDR1 is MNHNY, CDR2 SVGAGI (reference sequence). This CDR3 region has 16 residues. CDR3 residues: CASRGLAEIAKNIQYF. The CDR3 coding sequence is TGTGCCAGCAGGGGACTAGCGGAAATAGCCAAAAACATTCAGTACTTC.

This clone came up a few times. At one end the junction does not follow the germline gene, possibly because of a read error. This rearrangement joins TRBV4-3 to TRBJ1-1; 7 bases map to TRBD1. CDR1 and CDR2 (germline): LGHNA, YSLEER. This CDR3 is 16 amino acids long. CDR3 DNA sequence: TGCGCCAGCAGCCAAGATGGGGGCAGGGGGAACTCTGAAGCTTTCTTT. It codes for CASSQDGGRGNSEAFF.

This clone occurred a few times. The chain has TRBV5-4 and TRBJ2-7; TRBD1 aligns across 11 bases. The CDR3 has 14 amino acids. V lost 4 bases, J lost 2 bases, and 2 bases stayed unmatched. CDR1 is SGHNT, CDR2 YYREEE, per germline (reference sequence). CDR3 coding DNA: TGTGCCAGCAGCCCGGGACAGGGGGCCTACGAGCAGTACTTC. Its protein is CASSPGQGAYEQYF.

The gene calls are TRBV7-2 and TRBJ2-7; TRBD2 aligns across 13 bases. The V gene's germline CDR1 is SGHTA and CDR2 FQGNSA. This CDR3 region has 15 residues. The J segment lost 4 bases and the V segment lost 5 bases, leaving 5 bases of the junction unmatched. The CDR3 sequence: CASSPGLAGVYEQYF. CDR3 nucleotide sequence: TGTGCCAGCAGCCCAGGACTAGCGGGAGTGTACGAGCAGTACTTC.

This clone appeared a few times. J is TRBJ1-3 and V is TRBV18; a weak D match, TRBD1 (6 bases). V lost 4 bases and J 0 bases, leaving 16 bases between the germline ends. This CDR3 is 17 amino acids long. Germline V gene data show CDR1 as KGHSH and CDR2 as LQKENI. CDR3 bases: TGTGCCAGCTCACAAAAGGGGACACTTAACTCTGGAAACACCATATATTTT. It yields the protein CASSQKGTLNSGNTIYF. Full variable domain (outside the CDR3, taken from reference TRBV18 and TRBJ1-3): NAGVMQNPRHLVRRRGQEARLRCSPMKGHSHVYWYRQLPEEGLKFMVYLQKENIIDESGMPKERFSAEFPKEGPSILRIQQVVRGDSAAYFCASSQKGTLNSGNTIYFGEGSWLTVV.

J is TRBJ2-7 and V is TRBV7-2, with 8 bases that match TRBD2. Trimming cost V 3 bases and J 1 base; bases outside gene matches: 11. The germline V gene encodes CDR1 SGHTA and CDR2 FQGNSA. CDR3 length: 17 amino acids. As DNA, the CDR3 is TGTGCCAGCAGCTTTTCCACCGGGAGGGATCCTTCCTACGAGCAGTACTTC. Amino acids: CASSFSTGRDPSYEQYF.

V is TRBV19 and J is TRBJ2-7, with 7 nucleotides matching TRBD1. This CDR3 spans 16 amino acids. Looked up from germline, CDR1 is LNHDA and CDR2 is SQIVND (reference sequence). The V and J ends lost 3 bases and 3 bases, in that order; junction bases with no gene match: 11. The CDR3 protein is CASSMLRQGPLYEQYF. As DNA, the CDR3 is TGTGCCAGTAGTATGCTTCGACAGGGCCCCCTCTACGAGCAGTACTTC.

V gene TRBV6-1 combines with J gene TRBJ1-1; D remains unclear. Germline-derived CDR1 and CDR2 are MNHNS and SASEGT. V gave up 4 bases and J gave up 3 bases, with 3 bases separating them. This CDR3 contains 11 residues. CDR3 sequence: CASSAYTEAFF. DNA for the CDR3: TGTGCCAGCAGTGCATACACTGAAGCTTTCTTT.

Only a few counts were recorded for this clone. This rearrangement joins TRBV2 to TRBJ1-3; D may be TRBD1 (5 bases). The V end was cut by 2 bases, the J end by 0 bases, with 8 bases between. This CDR3 spans 15 amino acids. Germline assignment: CDR1 SNHLY and CDR2 FYNNEI. In nucleotides, the CDR3 is TGTGCCAGCAGTGAAACGACAGACTCTGGAAACACCATATATTTT. Amino acids: CASSETTDSGNTIYF. Based on the CDR3 plus reference TRBV2 and TRBJ1-3, the full variable domain is EPEVTQTPSHQVTQMGQEVILRCVPISNHLYFYWYRQILGQKVEFLVSFYNNEISEKSEIFDDQFSVERPDGSNFTLKIRSTKLEDSAMYFCASSETTDSGNTIYFGEGSWLTVV.

This chain joins TRBV4-1 and TRBJ2-7, with 9 positions matching TRBD2. Germline V gene lookup returns CDR1 MGHRA and CDR2 YSYEKL. V was pared by 0 bases and J by 4 bases, with 7 bases of the junction left unmatched. This CDR3 contains 16 residues. The CDR3 protein is CASSQEYSSGAYEQYF. The DNA of the CDR3 is TGCGCCAGCAGCCAAGAGTATTCTAGCGGGGCTTACGAGCAGTACTTC.